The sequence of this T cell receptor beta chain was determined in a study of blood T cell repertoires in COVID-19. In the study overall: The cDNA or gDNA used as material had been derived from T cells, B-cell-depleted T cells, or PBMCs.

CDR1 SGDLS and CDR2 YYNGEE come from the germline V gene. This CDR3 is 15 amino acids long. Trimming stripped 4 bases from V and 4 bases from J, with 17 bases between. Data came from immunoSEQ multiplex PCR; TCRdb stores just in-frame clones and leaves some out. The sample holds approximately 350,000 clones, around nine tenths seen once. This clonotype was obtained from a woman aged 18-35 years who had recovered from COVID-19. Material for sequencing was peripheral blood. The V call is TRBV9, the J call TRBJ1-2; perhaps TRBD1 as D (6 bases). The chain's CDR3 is CASSPGNRVSYGYTF. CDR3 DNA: TGTGCCAGCAGCCCCGGGAACAGGGTGAGCTATGGCTACACCTTC.